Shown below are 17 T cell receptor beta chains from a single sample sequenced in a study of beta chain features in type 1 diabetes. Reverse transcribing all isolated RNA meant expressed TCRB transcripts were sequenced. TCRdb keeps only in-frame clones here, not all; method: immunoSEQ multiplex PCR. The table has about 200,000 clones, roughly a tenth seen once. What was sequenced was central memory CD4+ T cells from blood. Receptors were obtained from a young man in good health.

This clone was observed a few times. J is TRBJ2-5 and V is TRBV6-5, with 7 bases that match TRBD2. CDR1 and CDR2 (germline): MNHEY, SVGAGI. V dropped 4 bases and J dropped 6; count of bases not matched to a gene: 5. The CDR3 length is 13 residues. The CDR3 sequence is CASSSWGGKTQYF. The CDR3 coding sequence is TGTGCCAGCAGTTCATGGGGGGGGAAGACCCAGTACTTC.

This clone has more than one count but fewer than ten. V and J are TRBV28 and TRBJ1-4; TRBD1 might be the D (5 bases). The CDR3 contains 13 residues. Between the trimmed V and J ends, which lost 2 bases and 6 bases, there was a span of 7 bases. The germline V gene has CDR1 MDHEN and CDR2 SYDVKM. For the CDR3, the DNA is TGTGCCAGCAGTTTAATGACAGATGAAAAACTGTTTTTT. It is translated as CASSLMTDEKLFF.

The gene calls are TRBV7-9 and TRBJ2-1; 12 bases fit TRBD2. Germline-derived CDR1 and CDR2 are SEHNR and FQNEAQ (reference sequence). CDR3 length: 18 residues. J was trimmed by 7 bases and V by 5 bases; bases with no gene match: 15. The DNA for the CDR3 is TGTGCCAGCAGCCCCCAGTTCTTGACTAGCGGGAGTCGGAATGAGCAGTTCTTC. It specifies CASSPQFLTSGSRNEQFF.

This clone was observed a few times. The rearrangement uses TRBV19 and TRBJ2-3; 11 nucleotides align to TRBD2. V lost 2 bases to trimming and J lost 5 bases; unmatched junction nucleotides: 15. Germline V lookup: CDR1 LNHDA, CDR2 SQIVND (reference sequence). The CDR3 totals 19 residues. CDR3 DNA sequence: TGTGCCAGTAGTATACAGACTAGCGGGATCCCAACCACGGGAGATACGCAGTATTTT. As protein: CASSIQTSGIPTTGDTQYF.

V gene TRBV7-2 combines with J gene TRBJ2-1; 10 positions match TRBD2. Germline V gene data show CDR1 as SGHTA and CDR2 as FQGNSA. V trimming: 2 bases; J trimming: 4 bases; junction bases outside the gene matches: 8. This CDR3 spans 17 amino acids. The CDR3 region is CASSLLPSGSSYNEQFF. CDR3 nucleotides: TGTGCCAGCAGCTTACTCCCTAGCGGGAGCTCATACAATGAGCAGTTCTTC.

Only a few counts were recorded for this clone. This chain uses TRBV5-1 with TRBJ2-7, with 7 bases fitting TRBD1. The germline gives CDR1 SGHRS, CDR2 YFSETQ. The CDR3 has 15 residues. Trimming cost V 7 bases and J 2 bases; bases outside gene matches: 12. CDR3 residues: CASGSNRGNTYEQYF. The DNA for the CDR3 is TGCGCCAGCGGATCGAACAGGGGAAATACCTACGAGCAGTACTTC.

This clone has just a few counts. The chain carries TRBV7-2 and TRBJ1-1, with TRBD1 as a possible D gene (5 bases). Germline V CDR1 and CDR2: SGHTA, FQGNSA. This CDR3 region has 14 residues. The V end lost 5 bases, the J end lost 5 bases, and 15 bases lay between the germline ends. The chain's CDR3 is CASSPTPGGTEAFF. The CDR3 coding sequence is TGTGCCAGCAGCCCTACCCCCGGGGGAACTGAAGCTTTCTTT.

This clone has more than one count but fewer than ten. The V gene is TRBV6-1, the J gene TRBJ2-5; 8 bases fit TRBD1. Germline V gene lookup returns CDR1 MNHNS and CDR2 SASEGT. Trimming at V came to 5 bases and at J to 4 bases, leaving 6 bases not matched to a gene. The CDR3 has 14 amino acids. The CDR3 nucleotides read TGTGCCAGCAGTCACACGACAGGGGCAGAGACCCAGTACTTC. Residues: CASSHTTGAETQYF.

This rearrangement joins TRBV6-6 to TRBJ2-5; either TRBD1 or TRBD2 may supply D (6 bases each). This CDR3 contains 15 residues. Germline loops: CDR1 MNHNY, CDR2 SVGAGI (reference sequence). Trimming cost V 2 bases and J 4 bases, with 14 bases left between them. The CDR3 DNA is TGTGCCAGCAGTTACGAAGGGGGAGGCGGAGAGACCCAGTACTTC. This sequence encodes CASSYEGGGGETQYF.

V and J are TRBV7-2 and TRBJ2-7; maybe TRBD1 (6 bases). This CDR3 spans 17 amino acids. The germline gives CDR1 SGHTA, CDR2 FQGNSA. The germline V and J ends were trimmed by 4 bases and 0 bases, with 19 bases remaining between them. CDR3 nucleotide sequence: TGTGCCAGCAGCTGGGGAACAGGGCTGTTAAGCTCCTACGAGCAGTACTTC. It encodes CASSWGTGLLSSYEQYF.

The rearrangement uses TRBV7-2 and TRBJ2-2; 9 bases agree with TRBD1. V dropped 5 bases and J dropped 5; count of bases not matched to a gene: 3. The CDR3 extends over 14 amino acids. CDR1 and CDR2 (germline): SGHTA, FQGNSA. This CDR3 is CASSGQGRTGELFF. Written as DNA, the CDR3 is TGTGCCAGCAGCGGACAGGGGAGAACCGGGGAGCTGTTTTTT.

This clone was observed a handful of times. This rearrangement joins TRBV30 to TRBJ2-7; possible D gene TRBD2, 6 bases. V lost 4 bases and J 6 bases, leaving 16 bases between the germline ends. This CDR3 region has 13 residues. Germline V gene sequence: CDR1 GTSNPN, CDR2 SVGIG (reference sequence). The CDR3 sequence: CAWIPGASGEQYF. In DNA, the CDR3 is TGTGCCTGGATCCCGGGAGCGAGCGGCGAGCAGTACTTC.

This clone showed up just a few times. The CDR3 sequence: CASSPPPGTVSYNEQFF. The CDR3 nucleotides read TGTGCCAGCAGCCCGCCCCCCGGGACAGTCTCCTACAATGAGCAGTTCTTC. V usage is TRBV14 and J usage is TRBJ2-1, with TRBD1 identical over 7 bases. The CDR3 runs to 17 residues. The germline gives CDR1 SGHDN, CDR2 FVKESK. V shed 4 bases and J 0 bases; nucleotides not matched to a gene: 9.

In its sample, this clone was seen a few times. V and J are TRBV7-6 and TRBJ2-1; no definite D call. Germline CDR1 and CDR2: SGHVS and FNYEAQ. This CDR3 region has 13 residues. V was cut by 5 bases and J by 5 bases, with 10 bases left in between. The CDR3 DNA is TGTGCCAGCAGCCTAGGGTGGGACAATGAGCAGTTCTTC. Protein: CASSLGWDNEQFF.

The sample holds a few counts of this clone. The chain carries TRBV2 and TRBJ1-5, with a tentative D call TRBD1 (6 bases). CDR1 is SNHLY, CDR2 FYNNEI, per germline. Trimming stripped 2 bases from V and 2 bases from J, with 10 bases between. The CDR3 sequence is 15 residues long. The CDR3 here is CASSELQGGNQPQHF. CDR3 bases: TGTGCCAGCAGTGAATTACAGGGTGGCAATCAGCCCCAGCATTTT.

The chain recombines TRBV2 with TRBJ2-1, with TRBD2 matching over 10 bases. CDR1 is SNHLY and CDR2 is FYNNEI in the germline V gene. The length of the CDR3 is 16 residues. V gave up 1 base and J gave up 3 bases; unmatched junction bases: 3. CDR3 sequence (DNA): TGTGCCAGCAGTGAAGATAGCGGGAGGATCTACAATGAGCAGTTCTTC. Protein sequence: CASSEDSGRIYNEQFF.

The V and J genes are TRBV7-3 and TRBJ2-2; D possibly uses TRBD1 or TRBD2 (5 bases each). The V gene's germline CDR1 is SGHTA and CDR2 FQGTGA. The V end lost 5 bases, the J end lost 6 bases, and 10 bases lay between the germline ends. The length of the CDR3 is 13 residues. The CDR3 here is CASSNRGAGELFF. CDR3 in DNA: TGTGCCAGCAGCAATCGAGGGGCCGGGGAGCTGTTTTTT. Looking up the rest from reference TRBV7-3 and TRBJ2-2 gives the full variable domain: GAGVSQTPSNKVTEKGKYVELRCDPISGHTALYWYRQSLGQGPEFLIYFQGTGAADDSGLPNDRFFAVRPEGSVSTLKIQRTERGDSAVYLCASSNRGAGELFFGEGSRLTVL.